This TCR beta chain was profiled in a study of Graves' ophthalmopathy and Graves' hyperthyroidism (dated by TCRdb to about 2018). About the investigation overall: A patient counted as having stable hyperthyroidism if there was no progression to ophthalmopathy within 18 months of follow-up. Once sampling was done, hyperthyroidism patients were given methimazole at a starting dose of 30 mg daily, while ophthalmopathy patients were given high-dose intravenous methylprednisolone. A discovery set of 95 to 100 patients (under 45 ophthalmopathy, 60 or so stable hyperthyroidism) was enrolled to explore V-J signatures distinguishing ophthalmopathy from hyperthyroidism. In total, 135 blood samples were TCR-sequenced: approximately 42 ophthalmopathy, approximately 75 hyperthyroidism and some 17 hyperthyroidism-to-ophthalmopathy patients. For independent validation, a separate cohort was made up of 18 to 20 hyperthyroidism patients plus 17 patients who later progressed from hyperthyroidism to ophthalmopathy. In more than 5 hyperthyroidism patients, the T-cell repertoire of thyroid tissue was compared with the T-cell repertoire of blood. TCR beta repertoire signatures were used to distinguish Graves' ophthalmopathy from Graves' hyperthyroidism and to predict progression to ophthalmopathy.

Concerning this clonotype itself: There is no known antigen for this receptor. One base away there is no much larger clone; base qualities are not given.

Broad study findings and their caveats: Most expanded thyroid clonotypes with a frequency above 0.001 also appeared in blood, which suggests that blood repertoires may reflect the immune response in the thyroid. Sample size was not predetermined statistically, and investigators were not blinded to group allocation. In validation, the model predicted ophthalmopathy progression with less than 71% sensitivity and 72% to 80% specificity; fewer than 15 predicted patients were CT-confirmed with GO in a median of about 6.1 months. The 13-signature model separated ophthalmopathy from stable hyperthyroidism with approximately 90% sensitivity and just under 84% specificity in cross-validation, and 80%/75% in the test set.

TCR beta CDR3 regions were amplified from RNA transcripts for repertoire sequencing. The first round of RT-PCR was done with HTBI primers and the Qiagen OneStep RT-PCR kit, and was followed by a second round of multiplex PCR, then size selection and purification. Libraries were sequenced paired-end with 100 bp reads on an Illumina HiSeq2000. Per the authors' processing: SOAPnuke was used to process the reads, throwing out any read that had adapters, had uncalled bases, had a mean Phred below 15, or lacked an exact constant-primer or identifier match. COPE v1.2.5 was used to merge the high-quality paired reads. Clonotypes were defined as unique nucleotide sequences and were aligned to IMGT TRB V, D and J references using MiTCR v1.1. The analysis was limited to V-J combinations with a frequency above 0.0001, which together covered about 99% of repertoires. For each V-J combination, a TCR clonal expansion and chaos score was defined as the ratio of F50 clonal expansion to chaos observed in the TCRdist matrix. Welch's t-statistics and random forest were used to reduce features to over ten V-J combinations, which were fed into a naive Bayes classifier. The similarity between thyroid and blood repertoires was quantified using the Morisita-Horn index. TCRdb itself trimmed the public reads at Q25 with fastp, ran MiXCR and retained productive beta chains. Each entry is one CDR3 protein sequence, shown with its most common DNA and genes. The V and J calls shown here were made by TCRdb, not taken from the authors' results. Across this sample there are around 1.1 million distinct CDR3 sequences, with roughly two fifths seen only once. The ten largest make up approximately 12% of the sample.

The hyperthyroidism patients were 18 to 65 years old and newly diagnosed, with a disease duration of less than 2 months. Patients were excluded if they had other autoimmune diseases, uncontrolled infections, pregnancy or lactation. Diagnosis was based on clinical symptoms, serum thyroxine, TRAb, thyroid ultrasound and orbital computed tomography. Total RNA was extracted using Trizol reagent, and RNA quality was checked on an Agilent 2100 Bioanalyzer. The sample comprised peripheral blood or thyroid tissue (not recorded which). This TCR was sampled from an adult man with Graves' hyperthyroidism.

This receptor carries the CDR3 CATSRNRANYGYTF. In nucleotide form, the sequence is TGTGCCACCAGCAGAAACCGGGCTAACTATGGCTACACCTTC. The rearranged chain carries TRBV15 and TRBJ1-2; no D gene call is confident. The CDR3 measures 14 amino acids from cysteine to phenylalanine. The only DNA kept is the CDR3, 42 bases in frame from the first base. Based on the germline V gene (reference sequence), the CDR1 and CDR2 sequences are LNHNV and YYDKDF. V is reduced by 2 bases and J by 0 bases, leaving a spacing of 7 bases between them.